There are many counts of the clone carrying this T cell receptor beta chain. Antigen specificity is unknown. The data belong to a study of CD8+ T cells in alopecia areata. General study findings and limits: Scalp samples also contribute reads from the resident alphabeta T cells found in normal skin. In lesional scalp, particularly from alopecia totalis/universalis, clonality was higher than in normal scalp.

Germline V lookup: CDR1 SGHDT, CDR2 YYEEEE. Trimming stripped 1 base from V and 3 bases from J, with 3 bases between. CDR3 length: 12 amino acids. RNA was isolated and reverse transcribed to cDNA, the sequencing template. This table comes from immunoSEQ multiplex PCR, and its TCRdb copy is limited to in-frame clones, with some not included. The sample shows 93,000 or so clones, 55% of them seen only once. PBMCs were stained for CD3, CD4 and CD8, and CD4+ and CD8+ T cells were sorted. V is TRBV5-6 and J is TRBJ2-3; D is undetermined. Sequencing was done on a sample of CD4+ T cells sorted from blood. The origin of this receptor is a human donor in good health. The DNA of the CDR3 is TGTGCCAGCAGCTTGTGGACAGATACGCAGTATTTT. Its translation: CASSLWTDTQYF.